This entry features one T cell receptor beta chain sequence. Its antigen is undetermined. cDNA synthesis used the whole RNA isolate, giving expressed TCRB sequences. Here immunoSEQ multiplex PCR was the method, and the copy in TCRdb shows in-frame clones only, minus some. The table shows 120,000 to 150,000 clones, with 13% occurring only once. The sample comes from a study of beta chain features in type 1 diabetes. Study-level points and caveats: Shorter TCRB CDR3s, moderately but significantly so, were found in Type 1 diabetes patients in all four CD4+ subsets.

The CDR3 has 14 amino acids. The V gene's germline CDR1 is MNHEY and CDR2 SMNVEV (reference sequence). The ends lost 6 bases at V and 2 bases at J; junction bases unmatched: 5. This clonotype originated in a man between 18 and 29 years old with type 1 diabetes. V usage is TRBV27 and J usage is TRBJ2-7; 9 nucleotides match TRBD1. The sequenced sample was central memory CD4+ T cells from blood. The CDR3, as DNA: TGTGCCAGCAGCTTAAGGGACAGGGCCTACGAGCAGTACTTC. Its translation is CASSLRDRAYEQYF.